These 14 T cell receptor beta chains share one sample of origin, sequenced in a study of liver allograft versus peripheral blood T cells. In the study overall: Blood and transplanted-liver T cell receptor repertoires from recipients were compared.

TCRdb re-called the reads with MiXCR, one entry per CDR3 protein. The top ten hold approximately 1.4% of the sample, which has 8,500 to 14,000 distinct CDR3 sequences, 20% to 25% seen once. These receptors were taken from a human patient who had a liver transplant. Some T cells may be graft donor cells.

This chain links TRBV19 with TRBJ1-4; D might be TRBD1 (5 bases). CDR1 LNHDA and CDR2 SQIVND come from the germline V gene (reference sequence). The V gene lost 0 bases and the J gene lost 6 bases, with 8 bases spanning the gap. This CDR3 is built from 14 residues. CDR3 coding DNA: TGTGCCAGTAGTATAGAAGGGGCCGATGAAAAACTGTTTTTT. As protein: CASSIEGADEKLFF.

The chain employs TRBV11-2 and TRBJ2-1, with D uncertain. The CDR3 is 16 amino acids. The ends were cut back, 2 bases at V and 5 bases at J, with 16 bases in the middle. Germline V gene data show CDR1 as SGHAT and CDR2 as FQNNGV. CDR3 in amino acids: CASSLMVATNHNEQFF. DNA of the CDR3: TGTGCCAGCAGCTTAATGGTGGCCACCAACCACAATGAGCAGTTCTTC. The variable domain in full, with the rest retrieved from reference TRBV11-2 and TRBJ2-1, is EAGVAQSPRYKIIEKRQSVAFWCNPISGHATLYWYQQILGQGPKLLIQFQNNGVVDDSQLPKDRFSAERLKGVDSTLKIQPAKLEDSAVYLCASSLMVATNHNEQFFGPGTRLTVL.

In this sample, this clonotype turned up a few times. The chain is built from TRBV6-2 or TRBV6-3 and TRBJ1-2; D may be TRBD1 (6 bases). Trimming removed 5 bases at V and 6 bases at J, with 13 bases between. This CDR3 is built from 13 residues. The germline CDR1 and CDR2 sequences are MNHEY and SVGEGT. The CDR3 loop is CASSAQGQHGYTF. CDR3 bases: TGTGCCAGCAGTGCACAGGGTCAACATGGCTACACCTTC.

Regarding this clonotype: The junction departs from the called germline gene at one end, perhaps through a read error. This chain joins TRBV10-3 and TRBJ2-1; 9 bases agree with TRBD1. Looked up from germline, CDR1 is ENHRY and CDR2 is SYGVKD. The CDR3 is 15 amino acids. The CDR3 sequence: CASSFWDREIYEQFF. The CDR3, as DNA: TGTGCCAGCAGTTTCTGGGACAGGGAGATCTATGAGCAGTTCTTC.

Note on this clonotype: The missing conserved phenylalanine or tryptophan at the end of this CDR3 makes a read error likely. The rearrangement uses TRBV11-1 and TRBJ1-2; 7 nucleotides line up with TRBD1. V lost 6 bases to trimming and J lost 1 base; unmatched junction nucleotides: 5. The CDR3 sequence is 14 residues long. In germline, CDR1 is SGHAT, CDR2 FQDESV (reference sequence). CDR3 bases: TGTGCCAGCAGTTTGGACAGGAGTAACTATGGCTACACCTTA. Residues: CASSLDRSNYGYTL.

This clonotype ranks as medium-sized. The chain has TRBV18 and TRBJ2-5, with 8 nucleotides matching TRBD2. J gave up 5 bases and V 2 bases, and 7 bases lay outside the gene matches. Germline CDR1 KGHSH, CDR2 LQKENI. This CDR3 spans 15 amino acids. The CDR3 region has the DNA TGTGCCAGCTCACCAACCGCGGGAGGCTTGGAGACCCAGTACTTC. The encoded protein is CASSPTAGGLETQYF.

This clonotype was seen a handful of times. This chain joins TRBV7-3 and TRBJ2-2, with 10 positions matching TRBD1. This CDR3 contains 16 residues. J was trimmed by 4 bases and V by 3 bases; bases with no gene match: 5. CDR1 and CDR2 (germline): SGHTA, FQGTGA. CDR3 sequence: CASSFGTGAGTGELFF. The CDR3 DNA is TGTGCCAGCAGCTTTGGGACAGGGGCTGGCACCGGGGAGCTGTTTTTT.

The chain joins TRBV20-1 to TRBJ1-1, with 8 bases that match TRBD1. Germline lookup yields CDR1 DFQATT and CDR2 SNEGSKA (reference sequence). The CDR3 loop spans 13 amino acids. Unmatched junction bases numbered 12, after V lost 6 bases and J lost 9 bases. CDR3 bases: TGCAGTGCCAGATTGACAGGGGAGGAGAAAGCTTTCTTT. This encodes CSARLTGEEKAFF.

The chain carries TRBV20-1 and TRBJ2-7; D perhaps matches TRBD2 (6 bases). The CDR3 consists of 13 residues. From germline, CDR1 is DFQATT and CDR2 SNEGSKA (reference sequence). The V gene lost 5 bases and the J gene lost 5 bases, with 16 bases spanning the gap. CDR3 nucleotide sequence: TGCAGTGCTGCTATACCGGGACTTGACGAGCAGTACTTC. It encodes CSAAIPGLDEQYF.

This clonotype turned up a few times. The genes are TRBV19 and TRBJ1-1; D remains unclear. Germline CDR1 and CDR2: LNHDA and SQIVND (reference sequence). The CDR3 runs 14 residues. The germline V and J ends were trimmed by 8 bases and 0 bases, with 13 bases remaining between them. The CDR3 region is CASGREGMNTEAFF. The CDR3 DNA follows: TGTGCCAGTGGACGGGAGGGCATGAACACTGAAGCTTTCTTT.

This clonotype is labeled as medium-sized. The CDR3 spells CAIRGDRVATGELFF. In nucleotides, the CDR3 is TGTGCCATCAGAGGGGACAGGGTTGCCACCGGGGAGCTGTTTTTT. The chain uses TRBV10-3 and TRBJ2-2; 9 bases fit TRBD1. CDR1 is ENHRY, CDR2 SYGVKD, per germline. V dropped 6 bases and J dropped 4; count of bases not matched to a gene: 6. CDR3 length: 15 amino acids.

V gene TRBV19 combines with J gene TRBJ2-5; a possible D gene is TRBD1 (6 bases). With 5 bases removed from V and 4 bases from J, the gap between germline ends came to 17 bases. Germline assignment: CDR1 LNHDA and CDR2 SQIVND (reference sequence). This CDR3 spans 15 amino acids. For the CDR3, the DNA is TGTGCCAGTAGTGCCCATTCTGGACAGCCAGAGACCCAGTACTTC. Translating gives CASSAHSGQPETQYF.

Points on this clonotype: A much bigger clone sits one base away, suggesting this may be a read error. The J gene is TRBJ2-7, the V gene TRBV29-1, with TRBD1 matching 7 bases. CDR3 length: 14 amino acids. Germline V gene lookup returns CDR1 SQVTM and CDR2 ANQGSEA. The CDR3 loop reads CSVHDRVSSYEQHF. The CDR3 DNA sequence: TGCAGCGTACACGACAGGGTCAGCTCCTACGAGCAGCACTTC.

The chain combines TRBV7-9 with TRBJ2-2; tentative D call: TRBD1 (6 bases). CDR3 length: 14 amino acids. V lost 5 bases to trimming and J lost 6 bases, with 13 bases between them. Germline values: CDR1 SEHNR, CDR2 FQNEAQ (reference sequence). The CDR3 sequence is CASSRQDRPGELFF. CDR3 nucleotide sequence: TGTGCCAGCAGCCGACAGGATAGGCCCGGGGAGCTGTTTTTT.